A selection of T cell receptor beta chains follows, all from one sample in a study of cytomegalovirus exposure and HLA in healthy donors. TCRdb's table, derived via immunoSEQ multiplex PCR, lists solely in-frame clones and lacks some. Altogether around 200,000 clones are present, around 79% being singletons, with the ten largest covering about 0.2%. Sequencing was carried out using PBMCs. All receptors derive from a girl aged 2 to 9 in good health and CMV-seronegative. Each CDR3 is given with its conserved first and last residue. The size of a clone is reported for some rows only, either as once, few or many, or as a class for expanded clones.

clone_size,j_call,v_call,cdr3_aa
-,TRBJ1-1,TRBV5-4,CASSWDRGLGNTEAFF
-,TRBJ1-5,TRBV7-9,CSSSLIGQPQHF
once,TRBJ1-4,TRBV15,CATSRDHGEKLFF
-,TRBJ2-5,TRBV30,CAWSASGQETQYF
-,TRBJ2-2,TRBV11-2,CASSLQGRTGELFF
-,TRBJ2-3,TRBV4-1,CASSQDFEREPDTQYF
-,TRBJ2-5,TRBV15,CATSREARTGLKTQYF
-,TRBJ1-1,TRBV18,CASSPGADTEAFF
-,TRBJ1-2,TRBV18,CASSPLGQGGHGYTF
-,TRBJ1-3,TRBV9,CASSVSGLGNTIYF
-,TRBJ2-3,TRBV11-2,CASSRGLRDTQYF
-,TRBJ1-2,TRBV25-1,CASSGGYYGYTF
-,TRBJ2-1,TRBV27,CASQGAGDYEQFF
-,TRBJ2-7,TRBV6-1,CASSEVRVSYEQYF
few,TRBJ2-7,TRBV6-1,CASSVPRTGGDEQYF
-,TRBJ2-1,TRBV12-5,CASGLQREGPNNEQFF
-,TRBJ2-3,TRBV6-1,CASSERGGPHTQYF
few,TRBJ1-6,TRBV27,CASSLSPVSYYNSPLHF
-,TRBJ2-7,TRBV29-1,CSVGPGLGSYEQYF
-,TRBJ1-3,TRBV7-8,CASSSGQGARGNTIYF
once,TRBJ1-5,TRBV19,CASSNRGQEYSNQPQHF
once,TRBJ2-1,TRBV29-1,CSVELRGVYNEQFF
-,TRBJ2-5,TRBV7-9,CSSSSLVGSVQETQYF
once,TRBJ2-7,TRBV11-2,CASSDRDRGRYEQYF
once,TRBJ2-1,TRBV9,CASSTTSGAYNEQFF
once,TRBJ2-1,TRBV7-8,CASSLAVGAGWHSAYNEQFF
few,TRBJ2-2,TRBV6-6,CAIRGYSNTGELFF
-,TRBJ2-3,TRBV27,CASSFWGGSTDTQYF
-,TRBJ2-5,TRBV5-1,CASSGTSGGETQYF
few,TRBJ1-4,TRBV5-1,CASSLGTGDEKLFF
-,TRBJ2-1,TRBV4-1,CASSQDGGTGGLYEQFF
-,TRBJ1-2,TRBV18,CASSPSGGTDGYTF
-,TRBJ2-1,TRBV4-2,CASSSDPTRPNEQFF
-,TRBJ1-2,TRBV13,CASSSPGQQIHGYTF
-,TRBJ1-1,TRBV7-9,CSSSLTRSTEAFF
-,TRBJ1-2,TRBV19,CASSIATTGGEYGYTF